This TCR beta chain was obtained from a study of cytomegalovirus exposure and HLA in healthy donors. Study results and limitations: Association of a missense DCLRE1C variant with TCR beta V- and J-gene trimming was reported in a later analysis. Productive status was seen about 87% or about 30% of the time for most TCR beta V segments in an earlier analysis. Later work found most CMV-associated TCR beta chains apparently HLA-restricted.

The germline gives CDR1 SQVTM, CDR2 ANQGSEA. V was shortened by 6 bases and J by 0 bases, with 20 bases between the two germline ends. The CDR3 has 16 residues. Remarks on this clone: No antigen is known for it.

It was with 60 Vbeta and 13 Jbeta primers that the PCR ran. Generated by immunoSEQ multiplex PCR, the TCRdb table keeps only in-frame clones and is missing some. The data hold more than 85,000 clones, with 70% to 80% observed a single time. This sequence originates from a man aged 25 to 40 in good health and CMV-seronegative. The specimen sequenced was PBMCs. The J gene is TRBJ2-5, the V gene TRBV29-1, with D maybe TRBD2 (5 bases). CDR3 in amino acids: CSVNDQTTLYQETQYF. The CDR3 coding sequence is TGCAGCGTGAATGACCAGACTACACTGTACCAAGAGACCCAGTACTTC. Using reference TRBV29-1 and TRBJ2-5 for the parts outside the CDR3, the full variable domain is SAVISQKPSRDICQRGTSLTIQCQVDSQVTMMFWYRQQPGQSLTLIATANQGSEATYESGFVIDKFPISRPNLTFSTLTVSNMSPEDSSIYLCSVNDQTTLYQETQYFGPGTRLLVL.